This T cell receptor beta chain derives from a study of post-analysis software for immune sequencing data. Overall study: Courses of disease covered relapsing-remitting, secondary progressive and progressive-relapsing multiple sclerosis. Study results and caveats: F measure grouped same-batch samples tightly together. Roughly 5 TRBV segments (TRBV5-6, TRBV5-1 and TRBV20-1 among them) occurred more frequently in patients than in controls. Those with multiple sclerosis, the patient group, showed significantly lower normalized Chao1 diversity than controls.

The CDR3 sequence is 14 residues long. Trimming left V 6 bases short and J 3 bases short, with 15 bases between. Per germline, CDR1 DFQATT and CDR2 SNEGSKA (reference sequence). In regard to this clonotype: Its antigen is not identified.

Unique molecular identifiers were carried by the TCR beta cDNA libraries. From about 1 to 10 million T cells, roughly 540,000 cDNA molecules were obtained. TCRdb analysed the PCR reads with MiXCR anew, one entry per CDR3 protein. The data show roughly 600,000 distinct CDR3 sequences, roughly two fifths seen once. The TCR sequence derives from a girl between 10 and 17 years old with multiple sclerosis. The gene calls are TRBV20-1 and TRBJ1-5, with D perhaps TRBD1 (5 bases). The sample consisted of blood. This CDR3 is CSAKGLGNNQPQHF. The CDR3 nucleotides are TGCAGTGCCAAGGGACTGGGGAACAATCAGCCCCAGCATTTT.